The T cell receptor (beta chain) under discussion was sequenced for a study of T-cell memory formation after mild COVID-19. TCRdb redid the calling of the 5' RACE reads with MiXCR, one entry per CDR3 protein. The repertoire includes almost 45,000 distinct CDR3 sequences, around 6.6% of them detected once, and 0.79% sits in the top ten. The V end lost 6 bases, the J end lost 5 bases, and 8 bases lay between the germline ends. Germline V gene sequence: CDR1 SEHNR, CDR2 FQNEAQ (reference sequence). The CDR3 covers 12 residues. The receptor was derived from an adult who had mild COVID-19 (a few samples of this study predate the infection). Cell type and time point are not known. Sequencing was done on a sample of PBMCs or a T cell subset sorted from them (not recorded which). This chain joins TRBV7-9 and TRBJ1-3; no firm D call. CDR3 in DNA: TGTGCCAGCAGGTTGTCCCGAAACACCATATATTTT. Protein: CASRLSRNTIYF.